This T cell receptor (beta chain) was identified during a study of blood T cell repertoires in COVID-19 (dated by TCRdb to about 2020). Background for the entire study: Samples covering the acute and convalescent phases of COVID-19 were provided by collaborators in the United States, Italy and Spain. The material from the prospective study consisted of cDNA or gDNA derived from T cells, B-cell-depleted T cells, or PBMCs. Subjects who had been exposed to COVID-19, were actively infected with it, or had recovered from it provided the deeply sampled blood TCRbeta repertoires that made up the dataset. The repertoires were made available in a free public database intended to serve as a resource for research on the immune response to SARS-CoV-2. The samples were drawn from two sources: the first 160 participants of the ongoing ImmuneRACE study, and some 1,300 subjects contributed by 6 global collaborators. Sample metadata almost always included a de-identified subject ID, COVID-19 status, age in years and sex. Where available, HLA class I and class II types were obtained from metadata supplied by the sample provider rather than from assay-based typing. Study-wide findings and limitations: The amount of clinical and demographic metadata varied by source and participant and was provided uncurated.

V drops 5 bases and J drops 6 bases, leaving 10 bases in between. CDR1 and CDR2 are drawn from the germline V gene: MDHEN, SYDVKM. The CDR3 runs 13 residues from the cysteine to the phenylalanine. Here the CDR3 DNA is all that survives: 39 bases in frame from base 1. Participants in the prospective study were enrolled through a virtual design, were aged roughly 18 to 100 years, and lived in about two dozen United States geographic areas. In the prospective study, participants were assigned to cohorts based on the clinical history participants reported in a screening survey and a study questionnaire. In the prospective study, mobile phlebotomists collected whole blood, serum and a nasopharyngeal or oropharyngeal swab from each participant. Participants in the prospective study had the option to provide additional blood draws and questionnaires over a 2-month period. Prospective study blood samples were shipped either frozen or at room temperature before DNA extraction.

A note on this clone: Its antigen remains unidentified. No base-level quality is on record; no much larger clone is a single base apart.

TCRbeta CDR3 regions were amplified from genomic DNA by means of the immunoSEQ Assay, a bias-controlled multiplex PCR. The source study handled its data this way. Nucleated cell counts per sample were estimated from amplification of reference gene primers within the assay. Sequence reads were collapsed and filtered to measure the absolute abundance of every unique TCRbeta CDR3 rearrangement. For each sample, productive Simpson clonality was calculated as the square root of Simpson's diversity index over productive rearrangements. Entries here come from immuneACCESS through TCRdb and include only in-frame sequences with V and J called. Some clones fail to appear in such tables; in the studies checked, an unresolved V gene covers under half of the shortfall, and the cause of the remainder is unknown. V and J calls plus clone size are reproduced from that table; the DNA served to infer D and trimming. The sample data list a few hundred thousand clones, and 70% to 90% of these were observed just once. In total, the top ten clones hold 1% to 1.5% of the sample.

Sequencing used PBMCs or T cells enriched from blood (not recorded which). The sequence links TRBV28 to TRBJ2-2, with an unclear D gene assignment. The sequence derives from a woman aged 40 to 50 with acute COVID-19. The DNA sequence is given as TGTGCCAGCAGTCACAACCGGGCCGGGGAGCTGTTTTTT. This gives the protein CASSHNRAGELFF. The full variable domain, with segments outside the CDR3 supplied by the reference TRBV28 and TRBJ2-2 proteins, appears as DVKVTQSSRYLVKRTGEKVFLECVQDMDHENMFWYRQDPGLGLRLIYFSYDVKMKEKGDIPEGYSVSREKKERFSLILESASTNQTSMYLCASSHNRAGELFFGEGSRLTVL.